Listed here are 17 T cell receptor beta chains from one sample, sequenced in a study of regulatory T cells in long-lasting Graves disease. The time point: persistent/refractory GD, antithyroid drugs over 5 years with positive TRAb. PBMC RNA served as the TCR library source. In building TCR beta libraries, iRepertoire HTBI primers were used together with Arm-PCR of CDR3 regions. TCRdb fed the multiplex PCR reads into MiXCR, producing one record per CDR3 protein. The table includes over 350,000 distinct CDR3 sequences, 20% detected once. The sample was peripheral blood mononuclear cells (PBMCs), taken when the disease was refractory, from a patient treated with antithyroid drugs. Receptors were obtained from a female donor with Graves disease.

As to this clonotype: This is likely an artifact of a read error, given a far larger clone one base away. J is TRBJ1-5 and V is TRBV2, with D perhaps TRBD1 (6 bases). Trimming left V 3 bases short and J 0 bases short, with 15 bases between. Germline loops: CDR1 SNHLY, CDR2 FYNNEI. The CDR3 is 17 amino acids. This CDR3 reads CASSEDRAQGSNQPQHF. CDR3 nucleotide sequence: TGTGCCAGCAGTGAGGACAGAGCCCAAGGTAGCAATCAGCCCCAGCATTTT.

The CDR3 protein is CASSQVGGNEQFF. For the CDR3, the DNA is TGTGCCAGCAGCCAAGTCGGTGGTAATGAGCAGTTCTTC. This sequence joins TRBV3-1 and TRBJ2-1; D ambiguous. V lost 1 base, J lost 7 bases, and 8 bases lay in between. The CDR3 totals 13 residues. Germline V gene lookup returns CDR1 LGHDT and CDR2 YNNKEL (reference sequence).

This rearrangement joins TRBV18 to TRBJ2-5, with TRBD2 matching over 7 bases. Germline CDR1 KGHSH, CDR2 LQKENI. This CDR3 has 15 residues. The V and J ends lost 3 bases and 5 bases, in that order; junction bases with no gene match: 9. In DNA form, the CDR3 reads TGTGCCAGCTCACCCTTCCAGGGAGGGATTGAGACCCAGTACTTC. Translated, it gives CASSPFQGGIETQYF. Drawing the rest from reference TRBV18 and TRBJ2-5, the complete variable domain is NAGVMQNPRHLVRRRGQEARLRCSPMKGHSHVYWYRQLPEEGLKFMVYLQKENIIDESGMPKERFSAEFPKEGPSILRIQQVVRGDSAAYFCASSPFQGGIETQYFGPGTRLLVL.

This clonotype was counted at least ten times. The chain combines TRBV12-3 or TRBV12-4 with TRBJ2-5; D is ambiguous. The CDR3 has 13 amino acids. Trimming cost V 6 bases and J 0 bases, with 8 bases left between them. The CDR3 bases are TGTGCCAGCAGCAGAAGGTACCAAGAGACCCAGTACTTC. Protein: CASSRRYQETQYF.

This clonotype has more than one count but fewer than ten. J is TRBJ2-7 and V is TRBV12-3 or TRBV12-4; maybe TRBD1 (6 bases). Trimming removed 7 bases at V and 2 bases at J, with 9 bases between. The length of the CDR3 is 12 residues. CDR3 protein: CASTSGAYEQYF. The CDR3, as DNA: TGTGCCAGCACCTCAGGGGCCTACGAGCAGTACTTC.

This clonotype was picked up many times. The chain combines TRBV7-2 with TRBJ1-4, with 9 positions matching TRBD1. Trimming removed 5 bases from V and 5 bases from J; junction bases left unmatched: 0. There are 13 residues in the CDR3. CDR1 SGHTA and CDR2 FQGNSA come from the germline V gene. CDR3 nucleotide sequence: TGTGCCAGCAGCGGGACAGGGAATGAAAAACTGTTTTTT. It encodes CASSGTGNEKLFF.

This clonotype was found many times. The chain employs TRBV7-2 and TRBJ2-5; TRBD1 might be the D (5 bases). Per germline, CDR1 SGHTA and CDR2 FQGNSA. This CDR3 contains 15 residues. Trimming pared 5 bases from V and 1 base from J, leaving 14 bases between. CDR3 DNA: TGTGCCAGCAGCCTTAGGTGGACACCCCAAGAGACCCAGTACTTC. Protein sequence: CASSLRWTPQETQYF.

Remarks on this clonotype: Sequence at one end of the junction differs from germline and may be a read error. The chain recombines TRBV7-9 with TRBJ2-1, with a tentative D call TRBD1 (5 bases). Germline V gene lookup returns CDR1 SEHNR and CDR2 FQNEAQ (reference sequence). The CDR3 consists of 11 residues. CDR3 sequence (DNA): TGTGCAAGCAGCAGGGACAATGAGCAGTTCTTC. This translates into CASSRDNEQFF.

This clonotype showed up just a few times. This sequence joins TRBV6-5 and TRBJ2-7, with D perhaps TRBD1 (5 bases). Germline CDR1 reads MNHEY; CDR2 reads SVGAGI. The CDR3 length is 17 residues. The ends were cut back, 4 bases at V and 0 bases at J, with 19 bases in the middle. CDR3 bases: TGTGCCAGCAGTTTACCCACGAAGGGGCTTTTCTCCTACGAGCAGTACTTC. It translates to CASSLPTKGLFSYEQYF.

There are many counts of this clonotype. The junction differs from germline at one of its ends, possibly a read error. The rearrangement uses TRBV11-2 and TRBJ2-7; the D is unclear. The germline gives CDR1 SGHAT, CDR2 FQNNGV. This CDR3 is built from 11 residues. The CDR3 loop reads CASSLEQTLSF. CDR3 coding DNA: TGTGCCAGCAGCTTAGAGCAGACCCTTTCTTTC.

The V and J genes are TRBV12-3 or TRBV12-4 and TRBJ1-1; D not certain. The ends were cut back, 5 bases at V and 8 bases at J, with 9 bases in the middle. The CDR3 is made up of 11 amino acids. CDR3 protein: CASSRAGEAFF. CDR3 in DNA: TGTGCCAGCAGTCGAGCGGGGGAAGCTTTCTTT.

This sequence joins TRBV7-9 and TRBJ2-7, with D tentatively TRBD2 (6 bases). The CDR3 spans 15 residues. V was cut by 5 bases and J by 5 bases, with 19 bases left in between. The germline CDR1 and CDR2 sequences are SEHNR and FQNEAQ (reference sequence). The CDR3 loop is CASSGQGGNRNEQYF. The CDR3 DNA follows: TGTGCCAGCAGCGGCCAGGGCGGGAATAGGAACGAGCAGTACTTC.

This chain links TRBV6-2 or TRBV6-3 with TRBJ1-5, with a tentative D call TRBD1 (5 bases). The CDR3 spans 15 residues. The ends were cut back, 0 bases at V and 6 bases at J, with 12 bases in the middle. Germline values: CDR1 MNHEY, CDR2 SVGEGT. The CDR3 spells CASSYSGRVSQPQHF. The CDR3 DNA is TGTGCCAGCAGTTACTCCGGCAGGGTGAGTCAGCCCCAGCATTTT.

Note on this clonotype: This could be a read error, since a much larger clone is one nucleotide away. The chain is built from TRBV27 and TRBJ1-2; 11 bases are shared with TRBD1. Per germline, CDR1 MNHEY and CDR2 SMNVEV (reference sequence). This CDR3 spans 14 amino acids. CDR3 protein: CAGSWGQGGRGYTF. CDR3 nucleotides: TGTGCCGGCAGTTGGGGACAGGGGGGACGTGGCTACACCTTC.

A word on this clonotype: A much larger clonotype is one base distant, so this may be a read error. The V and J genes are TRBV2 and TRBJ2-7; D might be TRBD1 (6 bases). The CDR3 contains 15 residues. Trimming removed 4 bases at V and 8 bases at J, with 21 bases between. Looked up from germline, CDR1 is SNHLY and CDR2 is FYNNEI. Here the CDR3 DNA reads TGTGCCAGCAGTGCAGGACAGAACCTTAGGGACAAGCAGTACTTC. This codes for CASSAGQNLRDKQYF. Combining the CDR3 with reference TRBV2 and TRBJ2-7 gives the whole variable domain EPEVTQTPSHQVTQMGQEVILRCVPISNHLYFYWYRQILGQKVEFLVSFYNNEISEKSEIFDDQFSVERPDGSNFTLKIRSTKLEDSAMYFCASSAGQNLRDKQYFGPGTRLTVT.

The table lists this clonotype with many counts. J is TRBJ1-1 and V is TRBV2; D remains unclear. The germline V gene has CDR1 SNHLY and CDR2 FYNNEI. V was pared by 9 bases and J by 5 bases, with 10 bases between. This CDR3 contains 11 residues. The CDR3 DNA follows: TGTGCCAGTGGGATTATGACTGAAGCTTTCTTT. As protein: CASGIMTEAFF.

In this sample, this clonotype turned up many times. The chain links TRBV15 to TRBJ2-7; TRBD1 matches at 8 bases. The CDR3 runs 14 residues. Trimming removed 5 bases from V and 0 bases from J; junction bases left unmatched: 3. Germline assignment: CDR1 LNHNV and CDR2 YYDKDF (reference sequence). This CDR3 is CATSGDRRSYEQYF. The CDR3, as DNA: TGTGCCACCAGCGGGGACAGGCGCTCCTACGAGCAGTACTTC.